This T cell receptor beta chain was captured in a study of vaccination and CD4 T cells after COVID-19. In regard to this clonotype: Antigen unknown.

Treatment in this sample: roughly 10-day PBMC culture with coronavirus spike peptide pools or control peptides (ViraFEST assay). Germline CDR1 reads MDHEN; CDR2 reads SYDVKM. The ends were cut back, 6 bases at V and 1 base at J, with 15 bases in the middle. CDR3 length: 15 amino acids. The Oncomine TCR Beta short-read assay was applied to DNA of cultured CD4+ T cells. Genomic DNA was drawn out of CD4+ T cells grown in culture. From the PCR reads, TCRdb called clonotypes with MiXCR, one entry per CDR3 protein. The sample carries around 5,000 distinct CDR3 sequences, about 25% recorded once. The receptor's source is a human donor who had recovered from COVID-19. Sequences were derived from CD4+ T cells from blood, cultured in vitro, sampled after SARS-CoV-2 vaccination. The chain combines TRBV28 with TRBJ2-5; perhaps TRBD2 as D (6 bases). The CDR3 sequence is CASSPIGGSQETQYF. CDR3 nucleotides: TGTGCCAGCAGCCCAATCGGGGGTAGCCAAGAGACCCAGTACTTC.